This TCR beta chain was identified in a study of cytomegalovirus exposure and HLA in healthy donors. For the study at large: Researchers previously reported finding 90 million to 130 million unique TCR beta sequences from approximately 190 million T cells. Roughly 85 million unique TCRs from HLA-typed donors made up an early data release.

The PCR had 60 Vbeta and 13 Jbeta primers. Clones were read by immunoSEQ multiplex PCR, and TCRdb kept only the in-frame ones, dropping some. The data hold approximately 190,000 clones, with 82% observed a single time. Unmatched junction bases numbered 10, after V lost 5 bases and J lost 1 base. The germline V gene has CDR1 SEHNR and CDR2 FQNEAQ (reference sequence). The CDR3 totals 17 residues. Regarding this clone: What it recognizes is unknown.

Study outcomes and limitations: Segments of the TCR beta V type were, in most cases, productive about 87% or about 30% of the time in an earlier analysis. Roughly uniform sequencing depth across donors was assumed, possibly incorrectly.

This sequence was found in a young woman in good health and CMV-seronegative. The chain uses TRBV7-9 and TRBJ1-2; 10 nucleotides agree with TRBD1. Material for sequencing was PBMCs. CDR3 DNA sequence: TGTGCCAGCAGCCCGATGGGACAGGGGACTCATAACTATGGCTACACCTTC. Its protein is CASSPMGQGTHNYGYTF.